Listed below are T cell receptor beta chains from one sample, sequenced in a study of OX40 agonist ivuxolimab in advanced cancers. Clones were sequenced by immunoSEQ multiplex PCR, and TCRdb holds only the in-frame ones, with some missing. In the table there are 90,000 to 100,000 clones, roughly 83% of which are singletons. Source: CD4+ or CD8+ T cells sorted from blood, taken in a trial of the OX40 agonist ivuxolimab. These receptors all come from an adult with an advanced solid tumor such as melanoma, head and neck, liver or kidney cancer. The CDR3 runs from the conserved cysteine through the conserved F or W. The order of the fields is J gene, D gene, clone size, V gene, CDR3 DNA, CDR3 protein. A D gene is named only where the DNA matches it firmly. Some rows have no size entry. The others give once, few or many, or a class for an expanded clone.

J gene: TRBJ2-7
D gene: TRBD1
clone size: .
V gene: TRBV11-2
CDR3 DNA: TGTGCCAGCAGTAAAACAGGGGGCTGGTACGAGCAGTACTTC
CDR3 protein: CASSKTGGWYEQYF

J gene: TRBJ2-4
D gene: TRBD1
clone size: .
V gene: TRBV23-1
CDR3 DNA: TGCGCCAGCAGTCAATCATTGAGGGGGCGATGGGGCATTCAGTACTTC
CDR3 protein: CASSQSLRGRWGIQYF

J gene: TRBJ2-1
D gene: .
clone size: .
V gene: TRBV9
CDR3 DNA: TGTGCCAGCAGCGCCGGAGGGAAAACCTACAATGAGCAGTTCTTC
CDR3 protein: CASSAGGKTYNEQFF

J gene: TRBJ1-2
D gene: .
clone size: .
V gene: TRBV7-2
CDR3 DNA: TGTGCCAGCAGCTCTCTTCGTGGCTACACCTTC
CDR3 protein: CASSSLRGYTF

J gene: TRBJ2-1
D gene: TRBD2
clone size: .
V gene: TRBV27
CDR3 DNA: TGTGCCTCTCGGGAGGGCGCCTACAATGAGCAGTTCTTC
CDR3 protein: CASREGAYNEQFF

J gene: TRBJ2-4
D gene: .
clone size: .
V gene: TRBV21-1
CDR3 DNA: TGTGCCAGCAGCAAAGCCACTAGCGGGAAGAAAAACATTCAGTACTTC
CDR3 protein: CASSKATSGKKNIQYF

J gene: TRBJ2-3
D gene: TRBD1
clone size: .
V gene: TRBV10-3
CDR3 DNA: TGTGCCATCGGACAGGGGGCTGGCACAGATACGCAGTATTTT
CDR3 protein: CAIGQGAGTDTQYF

J gene: TRBJ1-3
D gene: TRBD1
clone size: .
V gene: TRBV7-2
CDR3 DNA: TGTGCCAGCAGGGTAGACAGGGGGGTGGGAAACACCATATATTTT
CDR3 protein: CASRVDRGVGNTIYF

J gene: TRBJ1-3
D gene: .
clone size: .
V gene: TRBV18
CDR3 DNA: TGTGCCAGCTCACCAGGGGCCAACTCTGGAAACACCATATATTTT
CDR3 protein: CASSPGANSGNTIYF

J gene: TRBJ1-6
D gene: TRBD1
clone size: .
V gene: TRBV5-1
CDR3 DNA: TGCGCCAGCAGCAAGACAGGGCAGGATAATTCACCCCTCCACTTT
CDR3 protein: CASSKTGQDNSPLHF

J gene: TRBJ2-5
D gene: .
clone size: .
V gene: TRBV5-1
CDR3 DNA: TGCGCCAGCACCCAAACGCGGGGACAAGAGACCCAGTACTTC
CDR3 protein: CASTQTRGQETQYF

J gene: TRBJ1-1
D gene: .
clone size: few
V gene: TRBV7-9
CDR3 DNA: TGTGCCAGCAGCTCCCGTGGGGGTGAAGCTTTCTTT
CDR3 protein: CASSSRGGEAFF

J gene: TRBJ2-2
D gene: TRBD1
clone size: .
V gene: TRBV4-3
CDR3 DNA: TGCGCCAGCAGCCAACCGACAGGGGGGAGGGCCGGGGAGCTGTTTTTT
CDR3 protein: CASSQPTGGRAGELFF

J gene: TRBJ2-1
D gene: .
clone size: .
V gene: TRBV2
CDR3 DNA: TGTGCCAGCCGTAGACAGGGAGGGTCCTACAATGAGCAGTTCTTC
CDR3 protein: CASRRQGGSYNEQFF

J gene: TRBJ1-2
D gene: TRBD1
clone size: .
V gene: TRBV6-5
CDR3 DNA: TGTGCCAGCAGTCGTACCGGGACAGGGAACTATGGCTACACCTTC
CDR3 protein: CASSRTGTGNYGYTF

J gene: TRBJ2-7
D gene: .
clone size: .
V gene: TRBV29-1
CDR3 DNA: TGCAGCGTTGAAACTCGGAACTCCTACGAGCAGTACTTC
CDR3 protein: CSVETRNSYEQYF